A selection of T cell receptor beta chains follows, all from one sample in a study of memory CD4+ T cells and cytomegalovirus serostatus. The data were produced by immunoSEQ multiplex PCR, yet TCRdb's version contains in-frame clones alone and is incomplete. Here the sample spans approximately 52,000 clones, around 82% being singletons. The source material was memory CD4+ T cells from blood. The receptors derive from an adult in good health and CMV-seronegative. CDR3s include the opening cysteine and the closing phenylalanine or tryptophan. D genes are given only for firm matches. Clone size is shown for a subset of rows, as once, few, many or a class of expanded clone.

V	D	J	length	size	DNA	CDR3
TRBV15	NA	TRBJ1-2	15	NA	TGTGCCACCAGCAGAGGGCCGGGGGCTCACTATGGCTACACCTTC	CATSRGPGAHYGYTF
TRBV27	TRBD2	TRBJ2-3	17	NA	TGTGCCAGCAGTCCCGGCCCGTACGGGGGGATGACAGATACGCAGTATTTT	CASSPGPYGGMTDTQYF
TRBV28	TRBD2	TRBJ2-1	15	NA	TGTGCCAGCAGTCCGAGACTAGCGGGGAGCGATGAGCAGTTCTTC	CASSPRLAGSDEQFF
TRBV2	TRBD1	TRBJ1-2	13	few	TGTGCCAGCCGACAGGGACGAACCCCTGGCTACACCTTC	CASRQGRTPGYTF
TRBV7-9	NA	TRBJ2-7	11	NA	TGTGCCAGCAGCCCGGGCGACGAGCAGTACTTC	CASSPGDEQYF
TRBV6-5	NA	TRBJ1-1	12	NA	TGTGCCAGCAGCCCTGGACCCTTAAGGGCTTTCTTT	CASSPGPLRAFF
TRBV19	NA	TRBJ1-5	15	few	TGTGCCAGTAACAACCAACAGCCCGGGGGGGAGCCCCAGCATTTT	CASNNQQPGGEPQHF
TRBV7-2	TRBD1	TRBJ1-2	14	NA	TGTGCCAGCAGCCGGGACAGAGCTAACTATGGCTACACCTTC	CASSRDRANYGYTF
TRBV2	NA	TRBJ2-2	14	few	TGTGCCAGCAGCCTCTTGGACTACACCGGGGAGCTGTTTTTT	CASSLLDYTGELFF
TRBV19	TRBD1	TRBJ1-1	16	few	TGTGCCAGTAGTATTATTTGGACAGGGGTTTCTACTGAAGCTTTCTTT	CASSIIWTGVSTEAFF
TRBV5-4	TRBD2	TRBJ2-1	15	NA	TGTGCCAGCAGCGCTGGCAGCGGGGGGCACAATGAGCAGTTCTTC	CASSAGSGGHNEQFF
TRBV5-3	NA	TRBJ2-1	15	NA	TGTGCCAGAAGCTTCCCCCCACCGATAAGGAATGAGCAGTTCTTC	CARSFPPPIRNEQFF
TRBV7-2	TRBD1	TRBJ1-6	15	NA	TGTGCCAGCAGCTTACTCGGACAGGGAAATTCACCCCTCCACTTT	CASSLLGQGNSPLHF
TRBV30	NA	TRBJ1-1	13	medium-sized	TGTGCCTGGAGCATAGAGAGAATAGGGGAAGCTTTCTTT	CAWSIERIGEAFF
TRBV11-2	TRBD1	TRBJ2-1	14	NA	TGTGCCAGCAGCTTAGGACAGGGGGCGAATGAGCAGTTCTTC	CASSLGQGANEQFF
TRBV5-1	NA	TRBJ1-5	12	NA	TGCGCCAGCAGCTTGGATGGGGAGCCCCAGCATTTT	CASSLDGEPQHF
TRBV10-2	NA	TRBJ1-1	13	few	TGCGCCACCCGACAGAATGAACACTCTGAAGCTTTCTTT	CATRQNEHSEAFF
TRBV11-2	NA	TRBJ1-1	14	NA	TGTGCCAGCAGCCCCGTGAGCAGGAACACTGAAGCTTTCTTT	CASSPVSRNTEAFF
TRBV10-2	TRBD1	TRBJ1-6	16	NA	TGCGCCAGCAGTGGGGGGACAGCCTCCTATAATTCACCCCTCCACTTT	CASSGGTASYNSPLHF
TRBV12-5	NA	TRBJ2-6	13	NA	TGTGCTAGTGCCCCACCTGGGGCCAACGTCCTGACTTTC	CASAPPGANVLTF
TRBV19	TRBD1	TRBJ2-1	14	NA	TGTGCCAGTAGTCCCGCGGGACAGGCTAATGAGCAGTTCTTC	CASSPAGQANEQFF
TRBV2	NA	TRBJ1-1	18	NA	TGTGCCAGCACTGATCAATCAACGTCGCCCCGGCCGAACACTGAAGCTTTCTTT	CASTDQSTSPRPNTEAFF
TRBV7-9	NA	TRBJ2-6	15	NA	TGTGCCAGCACCCTGTCCGCAGCTGGGGCCAACGTCCTGACTTTC	CASTLSAAGANVLTF
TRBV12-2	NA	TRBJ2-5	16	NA	TGTGCAAGTCGCTTAGCCGTCAGGGGCGGACAGGGGGCCCAGTACTTC	CASRLAVRGGQGAQYF
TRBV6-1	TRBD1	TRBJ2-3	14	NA	TGTGCCAGCAGTGGGGGACAGGGAAGGAATACGCAGTATTTT	CASSGGQGRNTQYF
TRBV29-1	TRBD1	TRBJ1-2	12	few	TGCAGCTCAATAGGGACAGGGGGTGGCTACACCTTC	CSSIGTGGGYTF
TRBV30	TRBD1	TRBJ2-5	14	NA	TGTGCCAGCCGGGACAGGAAGTCCGGAGGGACCCAGTACTTC	CASRDRKSGGTQYF
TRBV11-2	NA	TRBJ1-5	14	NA	TGTGCCAGCAGCCGTGACAGAAGCAATCAGCCCCAGCATTTT	CASSRDRSNQPQHF
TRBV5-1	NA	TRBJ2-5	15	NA	TGCGCCAGCAGCTCTCTAGGTAGCGCGAAAGAGACCCAGTACTTC	CASSSLGSAKETQYF
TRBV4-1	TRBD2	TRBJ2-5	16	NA	TGCGCCAGCAGCCAAGACGCCAGCGGGGGGGCCGAGACCCAGTACTTC	CASSQDASGGAETQYF
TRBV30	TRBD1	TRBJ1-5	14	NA	TGTGCCTGGAGTGGGGACAGGGGGAAACAGCCCCAGCATTTT	CAWSGDRGKQPQHF
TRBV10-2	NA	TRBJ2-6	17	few	TGCGCCAGCAGTAGAGGGGCCAGAAACTCTGGGGCCAACGTCCTGACTTTC	CASSRGARNSGANVLTF
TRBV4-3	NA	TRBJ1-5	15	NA	TGCGCCAGCAGCCAAGATTCCAGGGCCAATCAGCCCCAGCATTTT	CASSQDSRANQPQHF
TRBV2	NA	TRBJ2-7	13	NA	TGTGCCAGCAGTGAACAGGGGAGCTACGAGCAGTACTTC	CASSEQGSYEQYF
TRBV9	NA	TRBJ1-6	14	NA	TGTGCCAGCTCCAAGCGCTCCTATAATTCACCCCTCCACTTT	CASSKRSYNSPLHF
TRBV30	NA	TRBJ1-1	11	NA	TGTGCCTGGAGTTGGGAGACTGAAGCTTTCTTT	CAWSWETEAFF
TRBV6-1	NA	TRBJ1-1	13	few	TGTGCCAGCCGACACCTCCCCAACACTGAAGCTTTCTTT	CASRHLPNTEAFF
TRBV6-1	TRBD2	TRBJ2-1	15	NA	TGTGCCAGCAGTAGGAGCGGGGGGGCGGACAATGAGCAGTTCTTC	CASSRSGGADNEQFF
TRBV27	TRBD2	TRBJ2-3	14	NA	TGTGCCAGCAGTTTGCGGGGGGGCCGAGATACGCAGTATTTT	CASSLRGGRDTQYF
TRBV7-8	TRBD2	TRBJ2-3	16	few	TGTGCCAGCAGCTTGTTTTTGGGTCGGGGGGGTGATACGCAGTATTTT	CASSLFLGRGGDTQYF
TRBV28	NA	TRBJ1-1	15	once	TGTGCCAGTCCTCCTATGGGAAACCTGGACACTGAAGCTTTCTTT	CASPPMGNLDTEAFF
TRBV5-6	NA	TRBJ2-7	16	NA	TGTGCCAGCAGCTTTGGGGGGGGCGGGGCCCACTACGAGCAGTACTTC	CASSFGGGGAHYEQYF
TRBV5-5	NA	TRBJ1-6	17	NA	TGTGCCAGCAGCTTGGGTCTGATCAGGTCGTTAAGGTCACCCCTCCACTTT	CASSLGLIRSLRSPLHF